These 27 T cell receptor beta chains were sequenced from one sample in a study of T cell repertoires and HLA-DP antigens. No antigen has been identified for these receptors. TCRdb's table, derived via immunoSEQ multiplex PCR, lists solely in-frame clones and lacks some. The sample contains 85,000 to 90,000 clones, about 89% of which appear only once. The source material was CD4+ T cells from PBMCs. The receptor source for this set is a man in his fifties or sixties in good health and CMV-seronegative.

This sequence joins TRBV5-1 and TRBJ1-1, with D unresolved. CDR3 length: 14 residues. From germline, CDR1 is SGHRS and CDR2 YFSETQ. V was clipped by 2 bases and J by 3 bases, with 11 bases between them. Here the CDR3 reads CASSLTGEDTEAFF. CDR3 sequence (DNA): TGCGCCAGCAGCTTAACCGGGGAGGACACTGAAGCTTTCTTT.

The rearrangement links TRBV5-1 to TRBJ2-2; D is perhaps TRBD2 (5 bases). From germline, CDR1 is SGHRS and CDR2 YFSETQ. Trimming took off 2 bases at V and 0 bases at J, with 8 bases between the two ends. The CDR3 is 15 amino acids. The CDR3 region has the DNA TGCGCCAGCAGCTTCGCCGGGGCGAACACCGGGGAGCTGTTTTTT. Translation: CASSFAGANTGELFF.

CDR3 protein: CASSLSSINTGELFF. CDR3 coding DNA: TGCGCCAGCAGCTTGAGTAGTATCAACACCGGGGAGCTGTTTTTT. This chain uses TRBV5-1 with TRBJ2-2; no reliable D call. V lost 1 base and J 2 bases, leaving 9 bases between the germline ends. Germline V CDR1 and CDR2: SGHRS, YFSETQ. This CDR3 has 15 amino acids.

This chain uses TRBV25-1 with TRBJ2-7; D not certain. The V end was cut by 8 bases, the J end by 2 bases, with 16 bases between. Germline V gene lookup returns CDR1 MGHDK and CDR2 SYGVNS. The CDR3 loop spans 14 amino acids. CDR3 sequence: CASPEASRTYEQYF. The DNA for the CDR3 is TGTGCCAGCCCCGAAGCAAGTCGTACCTACGAGCAGTACTTC.

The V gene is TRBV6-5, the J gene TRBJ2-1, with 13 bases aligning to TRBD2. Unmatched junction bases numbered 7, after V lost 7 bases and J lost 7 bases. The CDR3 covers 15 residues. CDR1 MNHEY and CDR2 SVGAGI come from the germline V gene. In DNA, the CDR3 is TGTGCCAGCATACTCACTAGCGGGGGGGGGAATGAGCAGTTCTTC. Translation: CASILTSGGGNEQFF.

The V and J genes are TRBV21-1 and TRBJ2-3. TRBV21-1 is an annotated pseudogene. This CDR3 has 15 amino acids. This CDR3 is CASSPQATSTDTQYF. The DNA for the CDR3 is TGTGCCAGCAGCCCCCAGGCGACTAGCACAGATACGCAGTATTTT.

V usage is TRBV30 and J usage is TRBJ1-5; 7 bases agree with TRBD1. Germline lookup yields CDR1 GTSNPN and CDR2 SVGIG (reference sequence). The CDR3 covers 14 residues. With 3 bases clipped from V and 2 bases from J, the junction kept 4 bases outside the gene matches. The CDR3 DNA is TGTGCCTGGAGGACAGGGACTGGCAATCAGCCCCAGCATTTT. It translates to CAWRTGTGNQPQHF.

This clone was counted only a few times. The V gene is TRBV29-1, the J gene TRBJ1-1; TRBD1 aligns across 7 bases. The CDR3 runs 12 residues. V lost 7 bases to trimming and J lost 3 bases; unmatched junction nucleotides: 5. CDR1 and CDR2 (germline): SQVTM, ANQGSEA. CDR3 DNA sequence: TGCAGCGGTCGACAGGGCGACACTGAAGCTTTCTTT. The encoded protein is CSGRQGDTEAFF. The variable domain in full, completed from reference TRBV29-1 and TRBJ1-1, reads SAVISQKPSRDICQRGTSLTIQCQVDSQVTMMFWYRQQPGQSLTLIATANQGSEATYESGFVIDKFPISRPNLTFSTLTVSNMSPEDSSIYLCSGRQGDTEAFFGQGTRLTVV.

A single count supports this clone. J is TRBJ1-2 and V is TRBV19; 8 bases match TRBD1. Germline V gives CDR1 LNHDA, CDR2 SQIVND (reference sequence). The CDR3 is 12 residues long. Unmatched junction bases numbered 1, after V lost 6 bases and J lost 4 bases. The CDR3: CASRDRGYGYTF. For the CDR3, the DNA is TGTGCCAGTAGAGACAGGGGCTATGGCTACACCTTC.

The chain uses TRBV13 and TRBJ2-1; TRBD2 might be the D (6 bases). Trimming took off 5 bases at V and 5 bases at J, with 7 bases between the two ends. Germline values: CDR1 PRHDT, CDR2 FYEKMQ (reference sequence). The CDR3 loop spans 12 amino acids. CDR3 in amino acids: CASSPGDNEQFF. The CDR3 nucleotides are TGTGCCAGCAGCCCGGGGGACAATGAGCAGTTCTTC. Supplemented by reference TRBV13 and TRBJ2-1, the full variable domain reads AAGVIQSPRHLIKEKRETATLKCYPIPRHDTVYWYQQGPGQDPQFLISFYEKMQSDKGSIPDRFSAQQFSDYHSELNMSSLELGDSALYFCASSPGDNEQFFGPGTRLTVL.

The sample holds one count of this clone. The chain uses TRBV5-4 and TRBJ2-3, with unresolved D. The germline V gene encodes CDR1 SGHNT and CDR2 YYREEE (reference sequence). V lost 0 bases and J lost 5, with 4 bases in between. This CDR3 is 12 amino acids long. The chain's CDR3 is CASSLALDTQYF. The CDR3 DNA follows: TGTGCCAGCAGCTTGGCCTTAGATACGCAGTATTTT.

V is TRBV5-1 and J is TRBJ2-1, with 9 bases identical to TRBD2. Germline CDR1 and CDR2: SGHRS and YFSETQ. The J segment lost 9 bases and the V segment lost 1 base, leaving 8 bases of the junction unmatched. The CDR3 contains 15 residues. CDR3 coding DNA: TGCGCCAGCAGCTTGCCCACCGCGGGAGGGGGTGAGCAGTTCTTC. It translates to CASSLPTAGGGEQFF. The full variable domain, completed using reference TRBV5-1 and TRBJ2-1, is KAGVTQTPRYLIKTRGQQVTLSCSPISGHRSVSWYQQTPGQGLQFLFEYFSETQRNKGNFPGRFSGRQFSNSRSEMNVSTLELGDSALYLCASSLPTAGGGEQFFGPGTRLTVL.

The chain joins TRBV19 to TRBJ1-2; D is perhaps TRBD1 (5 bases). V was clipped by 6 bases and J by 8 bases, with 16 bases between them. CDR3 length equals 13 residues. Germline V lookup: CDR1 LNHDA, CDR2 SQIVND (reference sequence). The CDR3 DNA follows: TGTGCCAGTAGGATCGGGACCACGGGGGGCTACACCTTC. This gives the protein CASRIGTTGGYTF.

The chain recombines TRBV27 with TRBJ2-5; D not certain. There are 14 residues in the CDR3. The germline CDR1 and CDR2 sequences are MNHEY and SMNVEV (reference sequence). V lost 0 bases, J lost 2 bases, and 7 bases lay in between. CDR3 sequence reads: CASSLSSQQETQYF. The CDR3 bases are TGTGCCAGCAGTTTATCGAGCCAGCAAGAGACCCAGTACTTC.

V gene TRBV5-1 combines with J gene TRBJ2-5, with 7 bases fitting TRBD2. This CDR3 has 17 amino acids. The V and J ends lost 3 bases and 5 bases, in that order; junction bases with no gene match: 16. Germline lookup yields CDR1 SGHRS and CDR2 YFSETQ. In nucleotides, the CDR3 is TGCGCCAGCAGCTCCTATGGACTAGTCGGGGGATGGGAGACCCAGTACTTC. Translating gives CASSSYGLVGGWETQYF.

The CDR3 loop is CASSPIGTGDGEQYF. CDR3 DNA: TGTGCCAGCTCACCTATTGGGACTGGCGATGGCGAGCAGTACTTC. The V and J genes are TRBV18 and TRBJ2-7, with D possibly being TRBD2 (6 bases). CDR3 length equals 15 residues. Germline V gene data show CDR1 as KGHSH and CDR2 as LQKENI. Trimming pared 3 bases from V and 6 bases from J, leaving 18 bases between.

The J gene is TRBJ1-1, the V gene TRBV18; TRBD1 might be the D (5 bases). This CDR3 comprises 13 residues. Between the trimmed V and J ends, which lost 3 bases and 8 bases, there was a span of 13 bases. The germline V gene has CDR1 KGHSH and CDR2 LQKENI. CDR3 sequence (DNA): TGTGCCAGCTCACCCTCTCAGGGCCGGGAAGCTTTCTTT. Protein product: CASSPSQGREAFF. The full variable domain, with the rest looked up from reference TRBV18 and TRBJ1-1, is NAGVMQNPRHLVRRRGQEARLRCSPMKGHSHVYWYRQLPEEGLKFMVYLQKENIIDESGMPKERFSAEFPKEGPSILRIQQVVRGDSAAYFCASSPSQGREAFFGQGTRLTVV.

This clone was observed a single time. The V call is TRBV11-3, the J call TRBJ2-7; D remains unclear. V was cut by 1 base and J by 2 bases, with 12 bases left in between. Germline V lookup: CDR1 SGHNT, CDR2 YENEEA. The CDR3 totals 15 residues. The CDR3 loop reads CASSLGAGDTYEQYF. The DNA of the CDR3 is TGTGCCAGCAGCTTAGGGGCAGGCGATACCTACGAGCAGTACTTC.

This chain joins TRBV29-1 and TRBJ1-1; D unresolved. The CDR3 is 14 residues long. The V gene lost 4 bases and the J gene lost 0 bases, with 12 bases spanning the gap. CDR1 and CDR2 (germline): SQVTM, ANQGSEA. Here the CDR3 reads CSVGEGALNTEAFF. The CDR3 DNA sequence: TGCAGCGTTGGGGAGGGAGCTCTGAACACTGAAGCTTTCTTT.

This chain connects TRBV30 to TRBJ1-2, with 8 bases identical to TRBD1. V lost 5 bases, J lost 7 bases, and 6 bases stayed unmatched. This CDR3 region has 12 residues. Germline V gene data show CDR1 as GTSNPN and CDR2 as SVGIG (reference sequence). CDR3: CAWSTGVLGYTF. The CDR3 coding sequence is TGTGCCTGGTCGACAGGGGTGCTTGGCTACACCTTC.

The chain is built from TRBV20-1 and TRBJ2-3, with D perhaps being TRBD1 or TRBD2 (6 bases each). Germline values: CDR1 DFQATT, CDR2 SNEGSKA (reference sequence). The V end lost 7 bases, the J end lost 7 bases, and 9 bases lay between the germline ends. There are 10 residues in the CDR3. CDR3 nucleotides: TGCAGTGGGCGGGACAATACGCAGTATTTT. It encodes CSGRDNTQYF.

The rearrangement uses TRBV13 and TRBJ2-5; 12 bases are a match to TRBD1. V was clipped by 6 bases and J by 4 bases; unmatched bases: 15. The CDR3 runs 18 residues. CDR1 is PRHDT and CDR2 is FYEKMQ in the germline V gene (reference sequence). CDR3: CASSSGRGTGGMRETQYF. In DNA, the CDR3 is TGTGCCAGCAGTTCCGGACGCGGGACAGGGGGCATGAGAGAGACCCAGTACTTC.

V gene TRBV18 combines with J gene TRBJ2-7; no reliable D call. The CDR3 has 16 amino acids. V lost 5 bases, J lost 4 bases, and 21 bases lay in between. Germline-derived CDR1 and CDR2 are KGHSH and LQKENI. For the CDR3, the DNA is TGTGCCAGCTCAACCCGGGCCGGACGTGGTCTATACGAGCAGTACTTC. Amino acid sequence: CASSTRAGRGLYEQYF.

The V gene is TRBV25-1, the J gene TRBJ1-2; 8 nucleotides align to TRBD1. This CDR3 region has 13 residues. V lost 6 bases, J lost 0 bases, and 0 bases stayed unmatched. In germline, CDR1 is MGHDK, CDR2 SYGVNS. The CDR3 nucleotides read TGTGCCAGCAGGGACAGGGCTAACTATGGCTACACCTTC. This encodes CASRDRANYGYTF.

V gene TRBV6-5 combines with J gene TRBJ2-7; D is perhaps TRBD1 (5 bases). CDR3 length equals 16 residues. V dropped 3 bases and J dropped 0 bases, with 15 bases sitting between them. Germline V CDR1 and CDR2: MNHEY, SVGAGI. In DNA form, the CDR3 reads TGTGCCAGCAGTTATCGGCAGGGCGCGAGCTCCTACGAGCAGTACTTC. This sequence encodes CASSYRQGASSYEQYF.

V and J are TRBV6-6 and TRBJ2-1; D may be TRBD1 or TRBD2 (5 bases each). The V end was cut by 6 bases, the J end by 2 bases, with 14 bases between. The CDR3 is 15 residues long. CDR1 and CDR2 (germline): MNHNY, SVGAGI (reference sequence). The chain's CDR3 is CASSKMTGPYNEQFF. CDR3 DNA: TGTGCCAGCAGCAAAATGACGGGGCCCTACAATGAGCAGTTCTTC.

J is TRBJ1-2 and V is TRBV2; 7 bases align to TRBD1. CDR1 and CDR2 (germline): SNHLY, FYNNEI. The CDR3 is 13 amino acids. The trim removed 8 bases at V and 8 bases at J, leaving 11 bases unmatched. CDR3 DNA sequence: TGTGCCAGCGGTAGACAGGGCGGCGGCGGCTACACCTTC. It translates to CASGRQGGGGYTF.